This TCR beta chain appears in the sequencing data of a study of control samples from healthy donors and cancer patients. Measured with immunoSEQ multiplex PCR; TCRdb has only the in-frame clones, and not every one. Of roughly 80,000 clones in the sample, roughly 92% were seen once. The CDR3 has 13 amino acids. V lost 4 bases, J lost 4 bases, and 10 bases lay in between. Germline V gene lookup returns CDR1 SQVTM and CDR2 ANQGSEA. This receptor was obtained from a woman aged 60-70 years in good health. Material: blood. The J gene is TRBJ2-2, the V gene TRBV29-1; no definite D call. The DNA of the CDR3 is TGCAGCGTTGCTGGGGTACTCACCGGGGAGCTGTTTTTT. Its translation: CSVAGVLTGELFF.